This T cell receptor (beta chain) was captured in a study of blood T cell repertoires in COVID-19. Overall study: The United States, Italy and Spain provided the acute and convalescent COVID-19 samples. Sources were T cells, B-cell-depleted T cells, or PBMCs; the material itself was cDNA or gDNA.

Per the study methods: Amplification from reference gene primers served as the basis for estimated nucleated cell counts. Only in-frame clones appear in the TCRdb table, and some are missing; sequencing was by immunoSEQ multiplex PCR. V and J calls and clone size are as listed in that table; D and trimming were resolved from the DNA. This sample has fewer than 110,000 clones, with around 94% found just once. CDR1 and CDR2 (germline): MNHEY, SVGAGI. The V gene lost 4 bases and the J gene lost 5 bases, with 18 bases spanning the gap. The CDR3 is 15 amino acids. The rearrangement uses TRBV6-5 and TRBJ2-7; possibly TRBD1 for D (6 bases). The sequenced sample was peripheral blood. This sequence originates from a man between 50 and 59 years old with active COVID-19. CDR3 DNA: TGTGCCAGCAGTTTTCCCGGGACGAGGGGGAACGAGCAGTACTTC. It translates to CASSFPGTRGNEQYF.